Described below is a single T cell receptor beta chain sequence and its context. The data derive from a study of blood T cell repertoires in COVID-19. Overall study: Samples taken during acute and convalescent COVID-19 were collected in the United States, Italy and Spain.

Authors' data handling: Estimates of nucleated cell counts were drawn from the amplification of reference gene primers. This table comes from immunoSEQ multiplex PCR, and its TCRdb copy is limited to in-frame clones, with some not included. For V, J and clone size, that table is used; D and trimming come from the DNA. Found here are under 250,000 clones, 65% to 90% of them singletons; the top ten hold approximately 9%. The sequencing input was PBMCs or T cells enriched from blood (not recorded which). The receptor was isolated from a woman in her forties or fifties with acute COVID-19.

For the CDR3, the DNA is TGTGCCAGCAGCTTGACACAGGGGGCGGTTTCCCAGTACTTC. This gives the protein CASSLTQGAVSQYF. The chain combines TRBV7-2 with TRBJ2-5; 9 bases map to TRBD1. Germline-derived CDR1 and CDR2 are SGHTA and FQGNSA. The J segment lost 9 bases and the V segment lost 3 bases, leaving 8 bases of the junction unmatched. The CDR3 consists of 14 residues.